The present TCR beta chain was sequenced within a study of blood T cell repertoires in COVID-19. Clones were sequenced by immunoSEQ multiplex PCR, and TCRdb holds only the in-frame ones, with some missing. The table shows some 380,000 clones, with 70% to 90% occurring only once. The sequencing input was PBMCs or T cells enriched from blood (not recorded which). This clonotype originated in a man aged 25-45 years who had recovered from COVID-19.

The CDR3 reads CASSLVGVWIMNTEAFF. CDR3 bases: TGTGCCAGCAGCTTGGTCGGGGTGTGGATTATGAACACTGAAGCTTTCTTT. The chain is built from TRBV5-6 and TRBJ1-1, with no clear D. The V gene lost 0 bases and the J gene lost 0 bases, with 15 bases spanning the gap. CDR1 is SGHDT, CDR2 YYEEEE, per germline. There are 17 residues in the CDR3.